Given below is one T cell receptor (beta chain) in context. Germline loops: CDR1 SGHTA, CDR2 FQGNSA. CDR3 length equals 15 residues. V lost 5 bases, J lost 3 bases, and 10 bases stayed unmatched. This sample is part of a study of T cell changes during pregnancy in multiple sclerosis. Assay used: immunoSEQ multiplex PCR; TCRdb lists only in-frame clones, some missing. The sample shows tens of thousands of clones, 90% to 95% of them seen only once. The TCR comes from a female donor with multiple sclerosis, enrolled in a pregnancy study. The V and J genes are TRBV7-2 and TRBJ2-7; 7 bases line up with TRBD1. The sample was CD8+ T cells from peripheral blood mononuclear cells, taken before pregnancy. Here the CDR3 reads CASSPRQGWVYEQYF. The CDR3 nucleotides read TGTGCCAGCAGCCCCAGACAGGGTTGGGTCTACGAGCAGTACTTC.